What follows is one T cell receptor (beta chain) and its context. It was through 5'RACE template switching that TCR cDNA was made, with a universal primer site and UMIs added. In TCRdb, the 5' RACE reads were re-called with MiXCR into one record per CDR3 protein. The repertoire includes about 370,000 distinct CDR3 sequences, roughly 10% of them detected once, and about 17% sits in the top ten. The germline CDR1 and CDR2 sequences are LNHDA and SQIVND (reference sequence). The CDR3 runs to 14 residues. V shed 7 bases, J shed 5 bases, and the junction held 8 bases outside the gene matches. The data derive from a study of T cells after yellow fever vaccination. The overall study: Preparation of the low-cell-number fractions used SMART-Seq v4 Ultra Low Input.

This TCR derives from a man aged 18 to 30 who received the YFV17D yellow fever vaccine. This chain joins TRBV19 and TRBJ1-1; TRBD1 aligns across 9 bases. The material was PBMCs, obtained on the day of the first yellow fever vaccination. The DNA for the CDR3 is TGTGCCAGTATGGATGGACAGGGGACGACTGAAGCTTTCTTT. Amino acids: CASMDGQGTTEAFF.